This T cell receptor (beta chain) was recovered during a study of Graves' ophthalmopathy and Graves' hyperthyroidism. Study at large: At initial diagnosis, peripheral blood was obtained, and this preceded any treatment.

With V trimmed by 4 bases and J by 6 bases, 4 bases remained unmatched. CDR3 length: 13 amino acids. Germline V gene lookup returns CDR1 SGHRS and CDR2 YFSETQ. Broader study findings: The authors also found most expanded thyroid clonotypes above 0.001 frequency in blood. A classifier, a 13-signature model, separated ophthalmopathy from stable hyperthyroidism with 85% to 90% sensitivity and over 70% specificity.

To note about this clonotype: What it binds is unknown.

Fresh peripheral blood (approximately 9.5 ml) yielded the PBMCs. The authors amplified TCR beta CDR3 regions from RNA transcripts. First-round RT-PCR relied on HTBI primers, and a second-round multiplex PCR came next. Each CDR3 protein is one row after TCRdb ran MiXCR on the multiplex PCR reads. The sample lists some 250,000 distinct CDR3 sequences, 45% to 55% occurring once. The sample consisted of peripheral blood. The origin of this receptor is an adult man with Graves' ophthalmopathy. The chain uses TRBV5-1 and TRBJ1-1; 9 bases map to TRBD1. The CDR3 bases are TGCGCCAGCAGCCGGACAGGGGCCGCTGAAGCTTTCTTT. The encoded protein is CASSRTGAAEAFF.